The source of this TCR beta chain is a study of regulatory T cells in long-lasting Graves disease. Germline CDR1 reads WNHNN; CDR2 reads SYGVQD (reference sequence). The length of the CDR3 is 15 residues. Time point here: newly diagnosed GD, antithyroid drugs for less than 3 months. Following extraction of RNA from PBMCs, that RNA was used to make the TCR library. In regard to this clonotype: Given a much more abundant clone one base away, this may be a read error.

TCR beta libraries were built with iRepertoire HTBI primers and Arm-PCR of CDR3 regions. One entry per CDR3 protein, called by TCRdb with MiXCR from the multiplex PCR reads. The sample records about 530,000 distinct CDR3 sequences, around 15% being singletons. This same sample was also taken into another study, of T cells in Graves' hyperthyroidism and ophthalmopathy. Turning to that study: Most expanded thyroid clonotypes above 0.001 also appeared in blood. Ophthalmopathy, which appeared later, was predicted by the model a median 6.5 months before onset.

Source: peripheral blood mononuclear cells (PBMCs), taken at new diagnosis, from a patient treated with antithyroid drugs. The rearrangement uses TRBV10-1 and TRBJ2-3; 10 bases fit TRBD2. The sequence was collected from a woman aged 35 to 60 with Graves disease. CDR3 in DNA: TGCGCCAGCAGTTGGAGCGGGGGGGGGACAGATGCGCAGTATTTT. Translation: CASSWSGGGTDAQYF.